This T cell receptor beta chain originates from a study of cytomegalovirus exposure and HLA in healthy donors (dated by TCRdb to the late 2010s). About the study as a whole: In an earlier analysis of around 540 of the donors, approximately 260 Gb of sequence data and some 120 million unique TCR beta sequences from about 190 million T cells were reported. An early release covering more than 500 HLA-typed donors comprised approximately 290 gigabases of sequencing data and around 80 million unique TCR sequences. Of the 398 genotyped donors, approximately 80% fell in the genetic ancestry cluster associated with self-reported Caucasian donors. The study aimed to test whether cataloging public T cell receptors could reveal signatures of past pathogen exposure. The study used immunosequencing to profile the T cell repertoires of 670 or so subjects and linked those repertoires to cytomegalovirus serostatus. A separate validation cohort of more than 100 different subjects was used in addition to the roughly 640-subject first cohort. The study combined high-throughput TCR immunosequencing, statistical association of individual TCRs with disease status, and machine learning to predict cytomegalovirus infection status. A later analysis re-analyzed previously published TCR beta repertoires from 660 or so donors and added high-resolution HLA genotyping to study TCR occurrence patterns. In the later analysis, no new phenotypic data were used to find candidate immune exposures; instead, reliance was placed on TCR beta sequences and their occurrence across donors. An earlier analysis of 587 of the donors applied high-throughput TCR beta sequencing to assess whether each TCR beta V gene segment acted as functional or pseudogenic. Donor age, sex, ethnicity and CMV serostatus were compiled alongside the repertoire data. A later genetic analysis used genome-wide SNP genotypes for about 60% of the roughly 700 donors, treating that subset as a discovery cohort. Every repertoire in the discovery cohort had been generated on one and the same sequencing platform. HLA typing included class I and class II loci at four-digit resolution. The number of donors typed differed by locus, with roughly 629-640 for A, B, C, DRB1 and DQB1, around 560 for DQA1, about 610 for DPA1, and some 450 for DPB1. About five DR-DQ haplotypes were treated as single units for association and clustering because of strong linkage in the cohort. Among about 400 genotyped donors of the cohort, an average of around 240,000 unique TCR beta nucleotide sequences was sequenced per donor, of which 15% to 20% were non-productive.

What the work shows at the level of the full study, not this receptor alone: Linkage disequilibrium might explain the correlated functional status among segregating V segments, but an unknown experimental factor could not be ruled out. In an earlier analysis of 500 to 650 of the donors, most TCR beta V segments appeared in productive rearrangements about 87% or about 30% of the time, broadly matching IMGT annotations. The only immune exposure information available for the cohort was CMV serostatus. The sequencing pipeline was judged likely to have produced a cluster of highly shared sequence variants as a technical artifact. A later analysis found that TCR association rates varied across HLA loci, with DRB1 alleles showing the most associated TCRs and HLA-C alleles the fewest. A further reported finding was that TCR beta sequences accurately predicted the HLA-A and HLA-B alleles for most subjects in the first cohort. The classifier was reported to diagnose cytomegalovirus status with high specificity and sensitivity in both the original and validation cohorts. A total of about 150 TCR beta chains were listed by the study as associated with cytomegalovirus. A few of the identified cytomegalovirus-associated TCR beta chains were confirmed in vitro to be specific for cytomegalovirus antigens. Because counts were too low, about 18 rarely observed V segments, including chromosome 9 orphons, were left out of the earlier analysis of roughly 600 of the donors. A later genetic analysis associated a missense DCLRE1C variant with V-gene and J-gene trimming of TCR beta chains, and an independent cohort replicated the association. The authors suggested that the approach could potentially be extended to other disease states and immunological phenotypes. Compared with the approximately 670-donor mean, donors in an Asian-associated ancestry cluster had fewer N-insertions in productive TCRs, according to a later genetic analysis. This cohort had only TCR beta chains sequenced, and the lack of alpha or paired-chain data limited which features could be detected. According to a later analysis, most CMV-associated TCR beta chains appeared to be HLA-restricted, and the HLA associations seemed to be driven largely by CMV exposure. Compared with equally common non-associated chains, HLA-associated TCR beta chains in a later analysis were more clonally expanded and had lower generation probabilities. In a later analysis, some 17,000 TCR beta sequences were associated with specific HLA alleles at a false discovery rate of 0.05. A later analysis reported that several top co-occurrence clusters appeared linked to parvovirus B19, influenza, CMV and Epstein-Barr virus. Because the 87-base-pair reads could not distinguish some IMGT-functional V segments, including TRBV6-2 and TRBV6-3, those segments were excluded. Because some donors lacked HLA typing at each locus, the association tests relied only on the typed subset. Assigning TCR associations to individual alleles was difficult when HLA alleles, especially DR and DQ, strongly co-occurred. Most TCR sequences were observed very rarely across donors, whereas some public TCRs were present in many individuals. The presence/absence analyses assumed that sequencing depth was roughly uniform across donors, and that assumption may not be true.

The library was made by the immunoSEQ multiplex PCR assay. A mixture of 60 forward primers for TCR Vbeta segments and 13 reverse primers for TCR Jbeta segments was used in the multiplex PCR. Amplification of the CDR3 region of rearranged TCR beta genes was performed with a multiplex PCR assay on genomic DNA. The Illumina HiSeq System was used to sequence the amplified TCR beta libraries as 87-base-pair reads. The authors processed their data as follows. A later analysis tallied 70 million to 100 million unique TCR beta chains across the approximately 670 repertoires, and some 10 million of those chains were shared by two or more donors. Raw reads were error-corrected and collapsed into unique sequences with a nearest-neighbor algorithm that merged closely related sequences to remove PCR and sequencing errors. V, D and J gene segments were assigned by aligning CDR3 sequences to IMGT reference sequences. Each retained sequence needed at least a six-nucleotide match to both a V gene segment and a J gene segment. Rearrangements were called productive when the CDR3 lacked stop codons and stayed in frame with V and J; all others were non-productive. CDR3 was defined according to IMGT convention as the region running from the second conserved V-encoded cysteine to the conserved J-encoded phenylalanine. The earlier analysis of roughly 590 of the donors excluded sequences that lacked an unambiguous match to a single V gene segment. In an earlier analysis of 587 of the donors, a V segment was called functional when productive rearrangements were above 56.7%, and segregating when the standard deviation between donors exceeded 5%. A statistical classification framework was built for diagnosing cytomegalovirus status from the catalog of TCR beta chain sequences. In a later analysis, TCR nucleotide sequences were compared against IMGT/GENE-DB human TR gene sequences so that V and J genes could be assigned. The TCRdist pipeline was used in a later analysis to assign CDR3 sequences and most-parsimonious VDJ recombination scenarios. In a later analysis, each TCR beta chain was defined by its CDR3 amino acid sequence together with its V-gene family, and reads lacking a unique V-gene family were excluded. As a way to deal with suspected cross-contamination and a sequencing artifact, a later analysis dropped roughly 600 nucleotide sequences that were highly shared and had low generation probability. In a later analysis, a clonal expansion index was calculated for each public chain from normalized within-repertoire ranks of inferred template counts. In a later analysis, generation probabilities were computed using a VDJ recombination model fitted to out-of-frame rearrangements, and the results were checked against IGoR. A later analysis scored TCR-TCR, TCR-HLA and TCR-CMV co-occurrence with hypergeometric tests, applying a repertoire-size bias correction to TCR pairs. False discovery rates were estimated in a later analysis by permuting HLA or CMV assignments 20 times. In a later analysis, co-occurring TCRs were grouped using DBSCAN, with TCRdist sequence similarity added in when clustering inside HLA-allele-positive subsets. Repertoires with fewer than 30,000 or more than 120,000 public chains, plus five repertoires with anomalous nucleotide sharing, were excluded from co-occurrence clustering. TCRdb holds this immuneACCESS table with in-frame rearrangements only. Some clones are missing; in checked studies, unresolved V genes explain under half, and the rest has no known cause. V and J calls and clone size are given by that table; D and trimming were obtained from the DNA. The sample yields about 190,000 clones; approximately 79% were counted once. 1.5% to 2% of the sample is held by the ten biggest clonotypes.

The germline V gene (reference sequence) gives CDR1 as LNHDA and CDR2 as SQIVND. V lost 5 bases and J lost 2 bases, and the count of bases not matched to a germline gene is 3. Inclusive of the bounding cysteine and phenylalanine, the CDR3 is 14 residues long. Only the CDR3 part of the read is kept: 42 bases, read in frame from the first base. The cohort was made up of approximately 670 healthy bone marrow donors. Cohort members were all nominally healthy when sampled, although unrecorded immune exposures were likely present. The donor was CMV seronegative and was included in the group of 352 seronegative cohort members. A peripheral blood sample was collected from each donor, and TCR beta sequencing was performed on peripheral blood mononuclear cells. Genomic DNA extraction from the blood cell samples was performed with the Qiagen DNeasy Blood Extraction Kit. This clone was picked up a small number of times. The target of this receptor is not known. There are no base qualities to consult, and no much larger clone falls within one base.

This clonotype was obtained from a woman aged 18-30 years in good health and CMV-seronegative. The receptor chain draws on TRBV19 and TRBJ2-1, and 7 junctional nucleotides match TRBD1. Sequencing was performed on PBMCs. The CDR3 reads CASSGTGAYNEQFF. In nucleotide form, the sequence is TGTGCCAGTAGTGGCACAGGGGCCTACAATGAGCAGTTCTTC.